This T cell receptor beta chain was sequenced during a study of beta chain features in type 1 diabetes (dated by TCRdb to between 2017 and 2018). About the full investigation: No differences in mean age, gender distribution, total cell number or subset yield were found between patients and healthy donors. A total of 85 million to 140 million sorted cells were examined across all samples, and a strong correlation was observed between cell number per subset and RNA yield. In the study, recently diagnosed type 1 diabetes patients and matched healthy donors were compared on the TCRB repertoires of their sorted circulating CD4+ T cell subsets. Whereas all 28 donors provided naive and central memory subsets, regulatory and stem cell-like memory subsets were isolated from just 8 patients and roughly 8 healthy donors. Paper-wide results and their limitations: Because cDNA was sequenced instead of genomic DNA, highly expressing activated cells could be over-represented, though the groups showed no difference in activation or CD3 levels. Naive, central memory and regulatory TCRB repertoires appeared to be more alike among patients than among healthy donors. In all four CD4+ subsets, TCRB CDR3 length was moderately but significantly shorter in type 1 diabetes patients. HLA sub-analyses involved small numbers of individuals, so any influence of HLA type on TCRB rearrangement remained unresolved. At VDJ recombination sites, type 1 diabetes patients had fewer insertions and more deleted nucleotides, which implies abnormalities in thymic rearrangement. PCR may preferentially amplify shorter templates, but because patient and control samples were amplified and corrected together, any resulting skew would affect both groups equally.

A word on this clone: This receptor's antigen is unknown. No base qualities exist here, and no much larger clone lies one base off it.

The entire isolated RNA was reverse transcribed using the High Capacity cDNA Reverse Transcription Kit, and thus expressed TCRB transcripts were sequenced. Deep immunoSEQ sequencing was performed on naive, central memory and regulatory T cell samples, with an average of roughly 3.6 million total reads per sample. Sorted cells were lysed in RLT buffer, and RNA was extracted using DNase-treated RNeasy Micro or Mini kits according to cell number. Each cell subset was processed separately to prevent cross-contamination, with patient and healthy donor samples processed together. The immunoSEQ multiplex PCR was used to amplify TCRB sequences from cDNA, yielding 87-bp fragments that span the CDR3 region. Amplicons were sequenced on the Illumina HiSeq platform. On the authors' methods: Synthetic template baselines were used to correct PCR bias computationally, reads within Hamming distance 2 were collapsed together, and singletons that could not be merged were discarded. Reads were aligned against IMGT to assign V, D and J genes, CDR3 length and insertions or deletions at six rearrangement sites. Within each subset, clonotype counts were normalized to the number of sorted cells before true diversity and Gini coefficients were calculated with the tcR R package. Repertoire sharing was quantified using the overlap coefficient calculated on TCRB nucleotide sequences. As a proxy for the pre-selection repertoire, out-of-frame TCRB sequences from naive cells were analyzed. TCRdb stores this immuneACCESS table with in-frame sequences only. Part of the clones is absent; in the studies checked, under half of the shortfall reflects unresolved V genes, and no reason is known for the rest. V and J calls and clone size are those listed in that table; D and trimming were worked out from the DNA. The sample yields 850,000 to 900,000 clones; under 20% were counted once. Of the sample, 0.02% to 0.025% falls within the top ten clones.

CDR1 and CDR2 are drawn from the germline V gene: SGHRS, YFSETQ. Trimming takes 0 bases from V and 0 bases from J, and the germline ends sit 10 bases apart. The CDR3 runs 16 residues from the cysteine to the phenylalanine. The only DNA kept is the CDR3, 48 bases in frame from the first base. Each donor gave one peripheral blood draw, approximately 120 mL on average, collected into heparinised tubes. Naive, central memory, regulatory and stem cell-like memory CD4+ T cells were sorted on a BD FACSAria II using a panel including CD45RO, CCR7, CD25, CD127, CD95 and CD27. Every sorted population had a purity above 95%. PBMCs were isolated right away by Lymphoprep density gradient centrifugation and were stained directly, without culture. To minimize batch effects, samples were stained and sorted in pairs, one healthy donor with one patient per experiment.

The sample taken for sequencing was naive CD4+ T cells from blood. Explained via the paper, the cell subset or site label denotes: true naive CD4+ T cells. The chain was built from TRBV5-1 and TRBJ1-3, with the D gene uncertain. This sequence originates from a woman between 18 and 30 years old in good health. The CDR3 region has the sequence CASSLAGSLSGNTIYF. The sequenced DNA: TGCGCCAGCAGCTTGGCCGGATCCCTCTCTGGAAACACCATATATTTT.